Each of the 30 T cell receptor beta chains below was sequenced from the same sample in a study of blood T cells in healthy people across ages (dated by TCRdb to the mid-2010s). Library construction relied on 5' RACE. TCRdb names Illumina HiSeq 2500 as the instrument used. A second PCR of about 6 to 11 cycles was run with a J-beta primer mix and a sample-barcoded 5' primer. The public sequencing data were trimmed at Q25 with fastp and processed into clonotypes with MiXCR by TCRdb, which kept only in-frame beta chains. Each record represents a unique CDR3 protein, reported with the most common genes and DNA among its rows. For this sample there are 850,000 or so distinct CDR3 sequences; under 30% appear just once. The ten largest clonotypes hold 17% of the sample. The sequenced sample consisted of blood. The receptors stem from a woman of 80 years or more in good health.

The sample holds a few counts of this clonotype. The chain recombines TRBV4-2 with TRBJ2-3; a weak D match, TRBD1 (5 bases). This CDR3 has 17 amino acids. With 0 bases removed from V and 2 bases from J, the gap between germline ends came to 15 bases. Germline V gene lookup returns CDR1 LGHNA and CDR2 YNFKEQ. This chain's CDR3 is CASSQDSQGFSTDTQYF. CDR3 DNA: TGTGCCAGCAGCCAAGATTCCCAGGGCTTTTCCACAGATACGCAGTATTTT.

This clonotype was observed at least ten times. The genes are TRBV28 and TRBJ2-1; a possible D gene is TRBD2 (6 bases). The CDR3 runs to 12 residues. Germline CDR1 and CDR2: MDHEN and SYDVKM. V was trimmed by 6 bases and J by 7 bases, leaving 10 bases between them. The CDR3 region is CASREGRNEQFF. As DNA, the CDR3 is TGTGCCAGCAGGGAAGGGAGGAATGAGCAGTTCTTC.

There are many counts of this clonotype. This sequence joins TRBV10-2 and TRBJ1-6, with D uncertain. Looked up from germline, CDR1 is WSHSY and CDR2 is SAAADI. This CDR3 has 14 amino acids. Trimming shortened V by 2 bases and J by 7 bases, and 9 bases separated the two germline ends. CDR3 coding DNA: TGCGCCAGCAGTGAGCCAGGAAACAATTCACCCCTCCACTTT. Protein: CASSEPGNNSPLHF.

This clonotype was counted between two and nine times. The chain carries TRBV25-1 and TRBJ1-1; D is uncertain. V was clipped by 2 bases and J by 3 bases, with 16 bases between them. Per the germline V gene, CDR1 is MGHDK and CDR2 is SYGVNS. The CDR3 runs to 16 residues. CDR3 sequence (DNA): TGTGCCAGCAGTGAAGGAAAGCTTGGAGGGTACACTGAAGCTTTCTTT. Translated, it gives CASSEGKLGGYTEAFF. Variable domain in full (rest from reference TRBV25-1 and TRBJ1-1): EADIYQTPRYLVIGTGKKITLECSQTMGHDKMYWYQQDPGMELHLIHYSYGVNSTEKGDLSSESTVSRIRTEHFPLTLESARPSHTSQYLCASSEGKLGGYTEAFFGQGTRLTVV.

On this clonotype: An end of the junction differs from the germline gene, which may be a read error. J is TRBJ2-5 and V is TRBV14, with 7 nucleotides matching TRBD1. Near its end, the DNA agrees better with TRBJ2-7, so the J call may be wrong. CDR1 is SGHDN, CDR2 FVKESK, per germline. The CDR3 consists of 18 residues. CDR3 nucleotide sequence: TGTACCAGCAGCCAAGGGAGAACAGGGGACAAAGATCGCTACGAGCAGTACTTC. Amino acids: CTSSQGRTGDKDRYEQYF.

V and J are TRBV20-1 and TRBJ2-1; no firm D call. The germline CDR1 and CDR2 sequences are DFQATT and SNEGSKA (reference sequence). The CDR3 sequence is 14 residues long. Between the trimmed V and J ends, which lost 4 bases and 6 bases, there was a span of 16 bases. CDR3 sequence: CSANPSTSFNEQFF. As DNA, the CDR3 is TGCAGTGCTAACCCCTCTACCTCTTTCAATGAGCAGTTCTTC.

This clonotype was recorded at least ten times. CDR3 nucleotides: TGTGCCAGCAGCAACCCCACGGGGGATGGCTACACCTTC. It translates to CASSNPTGDGYTF. The chain combines TRBV7-2 with TRBJ1-2; tentatively, D is TRBD1 (5 bases). Trimming took 5 bases from V and 6 from J, leaving 13 bases between them. CDR3 length equals 13 residues. Germline CDR1 is SGHTA and CDR2 is FQGNSA.

The V call is TRBV18, the J call TRBJ2-5; no firm D call. V was trimmed by 2 bases and J by 5 bases, leaving 12 bases between them. The germline CDR1 and CDR2 sequences are KGHSH and LQKENI. The CDR3 consists of 14 residues. The DNA for the CDR3 is TGTGCCAGCTCACCAGAGTCTCGGTCGGAGACCCAGTACTTC. It translates to CASSPESRSETQYF.

V is TRBV24-1 and J is TRBJ1-3; D gene unclear. The length of the CDR3 is 13 residues. Per the germline V gene, CDR1 is KGHDR and CDR2 is SFDVKD. Trimming cost V 4 bases and J 4 bases, with 7 bases left between them. The CDR3 loop is CATSDLRGNTIYF. The DNA for the CDR3 is TGTGCCACCAGTGACCTCCGAGGAAACACCATATATTTT.

V is TRBV12-3 or TRBV12-4 and J is TRBJ1-1; no definite D call. V was trimmed by 3 bases and J by 5 bases, leaving 4 bases between them. This CDR3 is 11 amino acids long. CDR3 protein: CASSFRTEAFF. In DNA, the CDR3 is TGTGCCAGCAGTTTTAGGACTGAAGCTTTCTTT.

This chain connects TRBV5-1 to TRBJ2-7, with a possible D match to TRBD1 (6 bases). The length of the CDR3 is 15 residues. Trimming removed 2 bases from V and 3 bases from J, with 15 bases in between. Germline loops: CDR1 SGHRS, CDR2 YFSETQ. The CDR3 coding sequence is TGCGCCAGCAGCTTTCTTGACAGGATGGGCTACGAGCAGTACTTC. This codes for CASSFLDRMGYEQYF.

A note on this clonotype: A clone one base away is much larger, so this may be a read error. The V gene is TRBV28, the J gene TRBJ2-7; D is perhaps TRBD1 (6 bases). With 8 bases removed from V and 6 bases from J, the gap between germline ends came to 17 bases. CDR3 size: 13 residues. CDR1 MDHEN and CDR2 SYDVKM come from the germline V gene. The chain's CDR3 is CASGRGDTLEQYF. DNA for the CDR3: TGTGCCAGCGGTAGAGGGGACACCCTCGAGCAGTACTTC.

The DNA for the CDR3 is TGTGCCAGCAGTTCCCTCAGGGAATCAACTAATGAAAAACTGTTTTTT. This encodes CASSSLRESTNEKLFF. The chain carries TRBV27 and TRBJ1-4; a possible D gene is TRBD1 (5 bases). CDR1 MNHEY and CDR2 SMNVEV come from the germline V gene (reference sequence). This CDR3 is built from 16 residues. Trimming removed 4 bases at V and 0 bases at J, with 12 bases between.

Of note for this clonotype: This sequence may be a read error, since a much larger clone differs from it by one base. The V and J genes are TRBV20-1 and TRBJ1-5; tentative D call: TRBD1 (5 bases). The CDR3 is 16 amino acids. Germline V gives CDR1 DFQATT, CDR2 SNEGSKA (reference sequence). The ends were cut back, 4 bases at V and 1 base at J, with 17 bases in the middle. The CDR3 DNA reads TGCAGTGCTAAGCGTGGGACCCCTAGGAGCAATCAGCCCCAGCATTTT. It codes for CSAKRGTPRSNQPQHF.

In this sample, this clonotype turned up many times. V usage is TRBV5-1 and J usage is TRBJ2-5; TRBD1 aligns across 9 bases. J was trimmed by 4 bases and V by 0 bases; bases with no gene match: 13. The CDR3 totals 18 residues. Germline V CDR1 and CDR2: SGHRS, YFSETQ. CDR3 loop: CASSLADRGSRIGETQYF. In DNA, the CDR3 is TGCGCCAGCAGCTTGGCTGACAGGGGGTCTAGGATTGGAGAGACCCAGTACTTC.

This clonotype was counted many times. V gene TRBV24-1 combines with J gene TRBJ2-3; no clear D. V was pared by 0 bases and J by 6 bases, with 6 bases between. The germline V gene encodes CDR1 KGHDR and CDR2 SFDVKD. The CDR3 spans 13 residues. The CDR3 protein is CATSDLGGDTQYF. Here the CDR3 DNA reads TGTGCCACCAGTGATTTGGGTGGGGATACGCAGTATTTT.

The chain recombines TRBV18 with TRBJ2-1; D is unresolved. This CDR3 is 14 amino acids long. Germline-derived CDR1 and CDR2 are KGHSH and LQKENI. Trimming cost V 2 bases and J 6 bases, with 11 bases left between them. CDR3 in amino acids: CASSPYSKGNEQFF. The CDR3 coding sequence is TGTGCCAGCTCACCATACTCGAAGGGCAATGAGCAGTTCTTC.

In its sample, this clonotype was seen many times. The V call is TRBV20-1, the J call TRBJ2-7; TRBD1 is a possible D gene (7 bases). The CDR3 consists of 17 residues. Germline loops: CDR1 DFQATT, CDR2 SNEGSKA (reference sequence). V shed 0 bases and J shed 3 bases, with 21 bases lying between them. CDR3: CSARDRLQRQGGYEQYF. The CDR3 nucleotides read TGCAGTGCTAGAGATCGTTTGCAAAGGCAGGGGGGCTACGAGCAGTACTTC.

This clonotype turned up a few times. J is TRBJ1-1 and V is TRBV28; D not certain. This CDR3 contains 14 residues. Germline V lookup: CDR1 MDHEN, CDR2 SYDVKM. V shed 2 bases and J shed 6 bases, with 13 bases lying between them. CDR3 nucleotides: TGTGCCAGCAGTTTAACATATATGGGGTCTGAAGCTTTCTTT. This translates into CASSLTYMGSEAFF.

Regarding this clonotype: Being one base from a much bigger clone, this may be a read error. The chain combines TRBV7-2 with TRBJ2-1, with 7 bases fitting TRBD2. The DNA end is a closer match to TRBJ2-7, so the J assignment may be wrong. The V gene's germline CDR1 is SGHTA and CDR2 FQGNSA. This CDR3 contains 17 residues. CDR3 sequence (DNA): TGTGCCAGCAGCTTACGGGGCGGGGGTAGCTCCTACAATGAGCAGTACTTC. Residues: CASSLRGGGSSYNEQYF.

Worth noting for this clonotype: This sequence may be a read error, since a much larger clone differs from it by one base. V gene TRBV6-5 combines with J gene TRBJ1-2; D gene uncertain. The CDR3 sequence is 13 residues long. From germline, CDR1 is MNHEY and CDR2 SVGAGI. The CDR3 sequence: CASSAIEYPGHTF. Written as DNA, the CDR3 is TGTGCCAGCAGCGCGATTGAGTACCCTGGCCACACCTTC.

This clonotype occurred many times. This chain joins TRBV5-1 and TRBJ2-5, with a tentative D call TRBD2 (6 bases). The CDR3 contains 13 residues. Trimming took 4 bases from V and 5 from J, leaving 12 bases between them. Germline loops: CDR1 SGHRS, CDR2 YFSETQ. This chain's CDR3 is CASSRQSGETQYF. The DNA for the CDR3 is TGCGCCAGCAGCCGGCAAAGCGGGGAGACCCAGTACTTC.

At least ten counts were recorded for this clonotype. A much larger clone lies one base from this, so it may be a read error. The chain is built from TRBV6-5 and TRBJ2-5; D may be TRBD2 (5 bases). The CDR3 runs 12 residues. Germline CDR1 reads MNHEY; CDR2 reads SVGAGI. V lost 5 bases, J lost 11 bases, and 15 bases lay in between. CDR3 protein: CASSGEGNEQYF. CDR3 DNA sequence: TGTGCCAGCAGTGGAGAGGGCAATGAGCAGTACTTC.

The chain recombines TRBV3-1 with TRBJ1-2; 7 bases agree with TRBD1. CDR1 LGHDT and CDR2 YNNKEL come from the germline V gene (reference sequence). CDR3 length: 14 amino acids. With V trimmed by 5 bases and J by 5 bases, 8 bases remained unmatched. CDR3: CASSYRTGGYGYTF. For the CDR3, the DNA is TGTGCCAGCAGCTATCGGACAGGTGGATATGGCTACACCTTC.

J is TRBJ2-1 and V is TRBV7-9; D unresolved. The end of the DNA fits TRBJ2-7 better, so the J call may be wrong. Per germline, CDR1 SEHNR and CDR2 FQNEAQ (reference sequence). This CDR3 has 13 amino acids. CDR3 nucleotides: TGTGCCAGCAGCCCTGACTCCTACAATGAGCAGTACTTC. It yields the protein CASSPDSYNEQYF.

This clonotype was counted many times. The gene calls are TRBV20-1 and TRBJ2-5, with TRBD1 as a possible D gene (6 bases). This CDR3 region has 14 residues. Germline values: CDR1 DFQATT, CDR2 SNEGSKA (reference sequence). V was pared by 2 bases and J by 2 bases, with 12 bases between. The CDR3 sequence: CSARPGQLQETQYF. In DNA, the CDR3 is TGCAGTGCTAGACCCGGACAGTTACAAGAGACCCAGTACTTC.

In this sample, this clonotype turned up a few times. A much larger clone is a single base away; this may be a read error. V is TRBV7-2 and J is TRBJ2-1; TRBD2 matches 7 bases. The J call is doubtful: the DNA matches TRBJ2-7 better. Per germline, CDR1 SGHTA and CDR2 FQGNSA. The CDR3 runs to 15 residues. Here the CDR3 reads CASSLSGNSYNEQYF. The DNA for the CDR3 is TGTGCCAGCAGCTTAAGCGGGAACTCCTACAATGAGCAGTACTTC.

In this sample, this clonotype turned up many times. The rearrangement uses TRBV27 and TRBJ2-3; 9 positions agree with TRBD1. This CDR3 is 16 amino acids long. Losses at the gene ends were 2 bases for V and 4 bases for J; bases not matched to a gene: 7. From germline, CDR1 is MNHEY and CDR2 SMNVEV (reference sequence). The CDR3 region has the DNA TGTGCCAGCAGTTTAGGAGTCGGGACAGGGTCAGATACGCAGTATTTT. This gives the protein CASSLGVGTGSDTQYF.

This clonotype was detected only a few times. A much larger clonotype is one base distant, so this may be a read error. The V gene is TRBV7-6, the J gene TRBJ2-5, with a possible D match to TRBD1 (6 bases). The germline V gene has CDR1 SGHVS and CDR2 FNYEAQ. The CDR3 covers 15 residues. The CDR3 is CACSGTGTYQETQYF. The CDR3 nucleotides are TGTGCCTGCAGCGGAACAGGGACCTACCAAGAGACCCAGTACTTC.

A remark on this clonotype: Sequence at one end of the junction differs from germline and may be a read error. The chain carries TRBV10-3 and TRBJ1-2, with 7 nucleotides matching TRBD1. Germline V gene lookup returns CDR1 ENHRY and CDR2 SYGVKD. CDR3 size: 13 residues. The CDR3 DNA is TGTGCCATCAGTTTGGGACAGAACTATAGCTACACCTTC. It translates to CAISLGQNYSYTF.